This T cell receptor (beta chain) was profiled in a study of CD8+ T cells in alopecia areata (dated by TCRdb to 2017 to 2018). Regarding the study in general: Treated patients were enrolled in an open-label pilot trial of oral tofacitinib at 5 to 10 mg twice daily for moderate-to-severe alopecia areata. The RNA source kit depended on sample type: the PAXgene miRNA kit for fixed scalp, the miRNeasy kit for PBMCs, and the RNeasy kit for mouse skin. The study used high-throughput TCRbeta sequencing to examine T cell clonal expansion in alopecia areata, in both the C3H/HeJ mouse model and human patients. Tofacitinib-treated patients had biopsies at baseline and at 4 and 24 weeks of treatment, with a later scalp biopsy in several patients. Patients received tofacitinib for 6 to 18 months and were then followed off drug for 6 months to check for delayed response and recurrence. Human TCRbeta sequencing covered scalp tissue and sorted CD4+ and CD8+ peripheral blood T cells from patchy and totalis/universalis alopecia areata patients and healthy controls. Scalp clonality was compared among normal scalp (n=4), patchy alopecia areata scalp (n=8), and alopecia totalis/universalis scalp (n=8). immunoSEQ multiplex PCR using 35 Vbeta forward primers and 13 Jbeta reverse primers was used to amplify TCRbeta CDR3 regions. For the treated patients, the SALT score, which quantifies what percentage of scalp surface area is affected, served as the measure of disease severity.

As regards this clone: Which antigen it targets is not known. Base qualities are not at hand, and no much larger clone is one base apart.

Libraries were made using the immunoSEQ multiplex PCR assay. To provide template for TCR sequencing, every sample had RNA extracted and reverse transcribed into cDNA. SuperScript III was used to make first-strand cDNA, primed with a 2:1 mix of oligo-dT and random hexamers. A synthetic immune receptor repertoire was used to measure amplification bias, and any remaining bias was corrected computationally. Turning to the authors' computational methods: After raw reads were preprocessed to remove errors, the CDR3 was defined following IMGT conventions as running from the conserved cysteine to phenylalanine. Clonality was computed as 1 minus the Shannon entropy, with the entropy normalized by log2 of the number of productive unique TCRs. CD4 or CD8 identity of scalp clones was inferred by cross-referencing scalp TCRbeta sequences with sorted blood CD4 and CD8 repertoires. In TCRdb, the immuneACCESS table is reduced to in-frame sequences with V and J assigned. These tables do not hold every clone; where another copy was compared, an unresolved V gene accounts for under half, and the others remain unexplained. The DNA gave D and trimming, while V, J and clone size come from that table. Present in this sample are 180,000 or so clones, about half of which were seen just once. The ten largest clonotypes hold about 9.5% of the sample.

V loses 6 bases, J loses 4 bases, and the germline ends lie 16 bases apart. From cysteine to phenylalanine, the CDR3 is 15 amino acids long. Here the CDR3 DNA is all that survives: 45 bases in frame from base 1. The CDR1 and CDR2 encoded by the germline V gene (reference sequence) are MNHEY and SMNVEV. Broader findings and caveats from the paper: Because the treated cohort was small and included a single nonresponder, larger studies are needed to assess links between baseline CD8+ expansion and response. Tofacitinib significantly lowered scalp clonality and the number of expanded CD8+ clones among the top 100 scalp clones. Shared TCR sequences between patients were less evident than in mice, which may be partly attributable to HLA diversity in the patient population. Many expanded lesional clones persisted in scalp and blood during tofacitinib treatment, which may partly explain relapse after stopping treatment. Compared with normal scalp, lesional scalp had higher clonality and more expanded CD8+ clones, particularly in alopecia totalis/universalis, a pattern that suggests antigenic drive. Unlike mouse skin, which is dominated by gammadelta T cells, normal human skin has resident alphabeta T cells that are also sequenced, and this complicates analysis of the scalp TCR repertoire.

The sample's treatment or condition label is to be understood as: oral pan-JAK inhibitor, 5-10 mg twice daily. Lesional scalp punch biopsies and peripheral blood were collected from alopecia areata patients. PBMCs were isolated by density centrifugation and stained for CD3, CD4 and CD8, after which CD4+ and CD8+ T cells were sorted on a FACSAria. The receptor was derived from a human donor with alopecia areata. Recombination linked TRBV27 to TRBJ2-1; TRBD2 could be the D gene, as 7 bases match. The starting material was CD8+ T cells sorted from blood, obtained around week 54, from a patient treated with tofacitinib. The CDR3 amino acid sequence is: CASSQGGGGYNEQFF. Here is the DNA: TGTGCCAGCAGCCAGGGCGGGGGCGGTTACAATGAGCAGTTCTTC.